A selection of T cell receptor beta chains follows, all from one sample in a study of blood T cell repertoires in COVID-19. Assay: immunoSEQ multiplex PCR; the TCRdb copy retains only in-frame clones and omits some. Of 250,000 to 350,000 clones in the sample, about four fifths were seen once. The sample was peripheral blood. These receptors originate from a woman aged 45-65 years with acute or convalescent COVID-19. Each CDR3 is given with its conserved first and last residue. D genes are given only for firm matches. Size values are once, few and many counts, or a class for expanded clones, and some rows have none.

D	V	size	J	CDR3
-	TRBV30	-	TRBJ1-2	CAWSGRDAGYTF
TRBD1	TRBV5-1	-	TRBJ1-1	CASSLEGPGQLNEAFF
TRBD1	TRBV19	-	TRBJ2-3	CASSHPGQGTDTQYF
-	TRBV7-9	-	TRBJ1-1	CASSPFPGNTEAFF
-	TRBV7-2	-	TRBJ2-7	CASSLIASTYEQYF
-	TRBV6-6	-	TRBJ2-7	CASSGVGAGSYEQYF
-	TRBV5-1	-	TRBJ1-1	CASSELGGDTEAFF
TRBD2	TRBV11-3	-	TRBJ2-3	CASSSAAGGTDTQYF
TRBD2	TRBV10-1	-	TRBJ2-1	CASSESQRGSYNEQFF
TRBD1	TRBV24-1	-	TRBJ2-2	CATRPTGDTGELFF
-	TRBV2	-	TRBJ1-5	CASSGTTGNPQPQHF
TRBD2	TRBV7-2	-	TRBJ2-3	CASSSRRPGGTDTQYF
-	TRBV3-1/TRBV3-2	few	TRBJ1-2	CASSQEMGRANYGYTF
-	TRBV7-9	-	TRBJ2-5	CASRQDQETQYF
TRBD1	TRBV24-1	-	TRBJ1-4	CATSDPPSTGDEKLFF
TRBD2	TRBV4-1	-	TRBJ2-2	CASSQEGALAGGPRTGELFF
-	TRBV21-1	once	TRBJ1-2	CASSKDPGTGSEDGYGYTF
-	TRBV2	-	TRBJ1-4	CASSPTEINEKLFF
-	TRBV4-1	-	TRBJ1-3	CASSQEPLRQGAGNTIYF
TRBD1	TRBV2	-	TRBJ2-3	CASSDPTGSADTQYF
-	TRBV9	-	TRBJ2-5	CASSAEETQYF
TRBD1	TRBV7-3	-	TRBJ2-3	CASSPGTGYGTDTQYF
-	TRBV2	-	TRBJ1-5	CASSVERASNQPQHF
-	TRBV4-1	-	TRBJ2-3	CASSQATAGITDTQYF
-	TRBV7-2	-	TRBJ1-4	CASSFRSTNEKLFF
-	TRBV6-5	-	TRBJ2-3	CASSYEARESTDTQYF
-	TRBV4-1	once	TRBJ2-6	CASSQEVGQSGANVLTF
TRBD1	TRBV24-1	once	TRBJ2-3	CATSDPTGTVTDTQYF
-	TRBV7-8	-	TRBJ2-7	CASSFDRDEQYF
TRBD1	TRBV4-3	-	TRBJ1-2	CASSQETGVNYGYTF
TRBD1	TRBV11-3	-	TRBJ2-7	CASSAFGTGGDEQYF
TRBD2	TRBV27	-	TRBJ2-7	CASSLSLTSGAYEQYF
-	TRBV30	few	TRBJ2-5	CAWSYGYQETQYF
TRBD1	TRBV5-4	-	TRBJ1-2	CASSPDRGNYGYTF
TRBD2	TRBV18	-	TRBJ2-3	CASSPSGLAGETQYF
-	TRBV6-5	-	TRBJ1-3	CASSYSPPSSGNTIYF
-	TRBV27	-	TRBJ2-3	CASHGGPSGDTQYF
TRBD2	TRBV5-1	-	TRBJ2-2	CASSQTSGLNTGELFF
TRBD1	TRBV7-9	-	TRBJ2-7	CASSGGQGGMLGQYF
TRBD2	TRBV6-5	-	TRBJ2-3	CASSYSRAGVTNTQYF
TRBD1	TRBV24-1	-	TRBJ1-5	CATSTGDQPQHF
-	TRBV12-3/TRBV12-4	-	TRBJ1-4	CASSFMRNEKLFF
-	TRBV27	few	TRBJ1-2	CASSLLGGGGKDYGYTF
-	TRBV5-6	-	TRBJ1-5	CASSSRHANQPQHF